The sequence of this T cell receptor beta chain was determined in a study of T cell responses to AZD1222 COVID-19 vaccine. General study results and limits: Sampling captured repertoires only after the peak T cell response. Vaccine-associated CD4 TCRs ranged over spike, dominating at 160-218 and 743-854. The study reported that nearly half of spike-specific TCRs target unmutated variant regions.

CDR3 length: 14 amino acids. From germline, CDR1 is MNHNS and CDR2 SASEGT. The V end was cut by 1 base, the J end by 7 bases, with 13 bases between. This table comes from immunoSEQ multiplex PCR, and its TCRdb copy is limited to in-frame clones, with some not included. The sample carries 150,000 to 250,000 clones, roughly 92% recorded once. With respect to this clone: Its cognate antigen is unknown.

V gene TRBV6-1 combines with J gene TRBJ1-2; possibly TRBD1 for D (5 bases). Specimen: peripheral blood, collected 28 days after the second AZD1222 dose. The sequence was obtained from an adult who received the AZD1222 COVID-19 vaccine. The CDR3 nucleotides read TGTGCCAGCAGTGAAGGGCAGGGCGGATCTGGCTACACCTTC. Translated, it gives CASSEGQGGSGYTF.